Presented here are 19 T cell receptor beta chains from one specimen sequenced in a study of blood T cell repertoires in COVID-19. TCRdb keeps only in-frame clones here, not all; method: immunoSEQ multiplex PCR. The table records approximately 300,000 clones, more than 85% of them present only once. The specimen sequenced was peripheral blood. All receptors come from a man younger than 45 with acute or convalescent COVID-19.

V and J are TRBV28 and TRBJ2-7, with 8 nucleotides matching TRBD1. CDR1 and CDR2 (germline): MDHEN, SYDVKM. The CDR3 totals 15 residues. V lost 6 bases and J lost 0; bases outside the gene matches: 7. The CDR3 is CASRSGGEDSYEQYF. CDR3 bases: TGTGCCAGCAGGTCAGGGGGCGAGGACTCCTACGAGCAGTACTTC. Looking up the rest from reference TRBV28 and TRBJ2-7 gives the full variable domain: DVKVTQSSRYLVKRTGEKVFLECVQDMDHENMFWYRQDPGLGLRLIYFSYDVKMKEKGDIPEGYSVSREKKERFSLILESASTNQTSMYLCASRSGGEDSYEQYFGPGTRLTVT.

The V gene is TRBV14, the J gene TRBJ1-1; D ambiguous. The CDR3 has 13 amino acids. Trimming shortened V by 4 bases and J by 8 bases, and 14 bases separated the two germline ends. Germline V gene sequence: CDR1 SGHDN, CDR2 FVKESK. As DNA, the CDR3 is TGTGCCAGCAGCCTTGAGAGGGCCTCGGAAGCTTTCTTT. Translation: CASSLERASEAFF.

The rearrangement joins TRBV5-1 to TRBJ1-5; D may be TRBD1 (6 bases). The V end lost 4 bases, the J end lost 4 bases, and 9 bases lay between the germline ends. Germline loops: CDR1 SGHRS, CDR2 YFSETQ. The CDR3 has 13 residues. The CDR3 DNA sequence: TGCGCCAGCAGCGCAGGGGAAAATCAGCCCCAGCATTTT. This sequence encodes CASSAGENQPQHF.

The chain carries TRBV7-9 and TRBJ2-3; 10 bases match TRBD2. V trimming: 2 bases; J trimming: 5 bases; junction bases outside the gene matches: 10. Germline values: CDR1 SEHNR, CDR2 FQNEAQ (reference sequence). The CDR3 runs 17 residues. The CDR3 coding sequence is TGTGCCAGCAGCTTATTTCTAGCGGGAGAGGGAGGAGATACGCAGTATTTT. Protein product: CASSLFLAGEGGDTQYF.

The chain couples TRBV27 to TRBJ2-1; D remains unclear. Germline-derived CDR1 and CDR2 are MNHEY and SMNVEV (reference sequence). Trimming shortened V by 3 bases and J by 7 bases, and 10 bases separated the two germline ends. This CDR3 spans 13 amino acids. The CDR3 region is CASSLIIENEQFF. The CDR3 DNA reads TGTGCCAGCAGTTTGATTATAGAGAATGAGCAGTTCTTC.

This chain links TRBV3-1 (or the pseudogene TRBV3-2) with TRBJ1-6, with D tentatively TRBD1 (5 bases). With 4 bases removed from V and 10 bases from J, the gap between germline ends came to 17 bases. The germline V gene encodes CDR1 LGHDT and CDR2 YNNKEL (reference sequence). This CDR3 spans 15 amino acids. The CDR3 region has the DNA TGTGCCAGCAGCCCCCCCGGGACTGCGATCTCACCCCTCCACTTT. It codes for CASSPPGTAISPLHF.

The V and J genes are TRBV5-1 and TRBJ2-7; the match to TRBD2 covers 7 bases. CDR3 length: 18 residues. CDR1 and CDR2 from the germline V gene are SGHRS and YFSETQ. V shed 0 bases, J shed 3 bases, and the junction held 15 bases outside the gene matches. The CDR3 spells CASSLGIAGPGNVYEQYF. CDR3 coding DNA: TGCGCCAGCAGCTTGGGGATAGCGGGCCCCGGAAATGTCTACGAGCAGTACTTC.

This clone showed up just a few times. CDR3 in DNA: TGCGCCAGCAGCCAAACCCCAGGGGCGAATTCACCCCTCCACTTT. Protein sequence: CASSQTPGANSPLHF. This chain links TRBV5-1 with TRBJ1-6; D is perhaps TRBD1 (6 bases). V lost 4 bases and J 7 bases, leaving 15 bases between the germline ends. This CDR3 has 15 amino acids. CDR1 and CDR2 (germline): SGHRS, YFSETQ.

V and J are TRBV30 and TRBJ1-6, with 7 bases that match TRBD1. Germline V CDR1 and CDR2: GTSNPN, SVGIG (reference sequence). After removal of 5 bases from V and 7 bases from J, the junction contained 2 bases not matched to a gene. The CDR3 is 12 residues long. The CDR3 coding sequence is TGTGCCTGGCAGGGGGGAAATTCACCCCTCCACTTT. Protein product: CAWQGGNSPLHF. Supplemented by reference TRBV30 and TRBJ1-6, the full variable domain reads SQTIHQWPATLVQPVGSPLSLECTVEGTSNPNLYWYRQAAGRGLQLLFYSVGIGQISSEVPQNLSASRPQDRQFILSSKKLLLSDSGFYLCAWQGGNSPLHFGNGTRLTVT.

This clone was picked up one time. This sequence joins TRBV11-3 and TRBJ2-5; 8 bases match TRBD1. The CDR3 covers 14 residues. V lost 5 bases to trimming and J lost 2 bases; unmatched junction nucleotides: 4. CDR1 and CDR2 from the germline V gene are SGHNT and YENEEA. The CDR3 sequence is CASSARQGQETQYF. The CDR3 DNA sequence: TGTGCCAGCAGCGCTCGACAGGGGCAAGAGACCCAGTACTTC.

DNA of the CDR3: TGCGCCAGCGCCACCAGTGGTACTAACTATGGCTACACCTTC. Protein product: CASATSGTNYGYTF. The chain has TRBV5-1 and TRBJ1-2, with D hard to call. The germline V gene encodes CDR1 SGHRS and CDR2 YFSETQ. This CDR3 has 14 residues. V was shortened by 7 bases and J by 0 bases, with 13 bases between the two germline ends. Drawing the rest from reference TRBV5-1 and TRBJ1-2, the complete variable domain is KAGVTQTPRYLIKTRGQQVTLSCSPISGHRSVSWYQQTPGQGLQFLFEYFSETQRNKGNFPGRFSGRQFSNSRSEMNVSTLELGDSALYLCASATSGTNYGYTFGSGTRLTVV.

J is TRBJ2-4 and V is TRBV5-6; 7 bases are shared with TRBD2. CDR3 size: 16 residues. Germline V gene lookup returns CDR1 SGHDT and CDR2 YYEEEE. V gave up 0 bases and J gave up 0 bases; unmatched junction bases: 3. The CDR3 DNA sequence: TGTGCCAGCAGCTTGGGCGGGAGTATAGCCAAAAACATTCAGTACTTC. It yields the protein CASSLGGSIAKNIQYF.

The rearrangement joins TRBV15 to TRBJ1-5; D is uncertain. V was clipped by 0 bases and J by 0 bases, with 6 bases between them. This CDR3 has 15 residues. CDR1 LNHNV and CDR2 YYDKDF come from the germline V gene (reference sequence). CDR3 protein: CATSRDNYSNQPQHF. The DNA for the CDR3 is TGTGCCACCAGCAGAGACAACTATAGCAATCAGCCCCAGCATTTT. Combining the CDR3 with reference TRBV15 and TRBJ1-5 gives the whole variable domain DAMVIQNPRYQVTQFGKPVTLSCSQTLNHNVMYWYQQKSSQAPKLLFHYYDKDFNNEADTPDNFQSRRPNTSFCFLDIRSPGLGDTAMYLCATSRDNYSNQPQHFGDGTRLSIL.

This rearrangement joins TRBV28 to TRBJ1-2, with 8 bases matching TRBD1. This CDR3 has 14 residues. The V gene's germline CDR1 is MDHEN and CDR2 SYDVKM. The V and J ends lost 5 bases and 5 bases, in that order; junction bases with no gene match: 7. The CDR3 bases are TGTGCCAGCAGTCCCCAGGGGGCTGGGTATGGCTACACCTTC. It translates to CASSPQGAGYGYTF.

The chain has TRBV10-1 and TRBJ1-4; a weak D match, TRBD1 (6 bases). V was clipped by 0 bases and J by 7 bases, with 12 bases between them. CDR1 and CDR2 (germline): WNHNN, SYGVQD (reference sequence). The CDR3 has 15 residues. CDR3 residues: CASSESRGAGEKLFF. CDR3 sequence (DNA): TGCGCCAGCAGTGAGTCTCGGGGGGCCGGTGAAAAACTGTTTTTT.

This chain links TRBV30 with TRBJ1-1; the D is unclear. CDR1 is GTSNPN, CDR2 SVGIG, per germline (reference sequence). CDR3 length: 12 amino acids. The V end lost 8 bases, the J end lost 4 bases, and 14 bases lay between the germline ends. In DNA, the CDR3 is TGTGCCGCCCAACAAGCAGGCACTGAAGCTTTCTTT. Its translation: CAAQQAGTEAFF.

The chain carries TRBV5-4 and TRBJ2-5; 9 bases map to TRBD1. The germline V gene encodes CDR1 SGHNT and CDR2 YYREEE (reference sequence). The CDR3 extends over 14 amino acids. With 4 bases clipped from V and 5 bases from J, the junction kept 6 bases outside the gene matches. CDR3: CASSARDRVETQYF. For the CDR3, the DNA is TGTGCCAGCAGCGCCCGGGACAGGGTGGAGACCCAGTACTTC.

The chain carries TRBV11-2 and TRBJ2-3, with TRBD2 identical over 12 bases. V dropped 3 bases and J dropped 4; count of bases not matched to a gene: 11. The CDR3 consists of 18 residues. The germline V gene encodes CDR1 SGHAT and CDR2 FQNNGV. CDR3 in amino acids: CASSFRLAGASFSDTQYF. Here the CDR3 DNA reads TGTGCCAGCAGCTTCAGACTAGCGGGAGCATCCTTCTCAGATACGCAGTATTTT.

This chain joins TRBV5-1 and TRBJ1-4; 9 bases match TRBD1. The trim removed 4 bases at V and 4 bases at J, leaving 5 bases unmatched. The CDR3 runs to 15 residues. Germline CDR1 reads SGHRS; CDR2 reads YFSETQ. CDR3 sequence: CASSRRQGGNEKLFF. DNA for the CDR3: TGCGCCAGCAGCCGAAGACAGGGGGGTAATGAAAAACTGTTTTTT. Full variable domain (outside the CDR3, taken from reference TRBV5-1 and TRBJ1-4): KAGVTQTPRYLIKTRGQQVTLSCSPISGHRSVSWYQQTPGQGLQFLFEYFSETQRNKGNFPGRFSGRQFSNSRSEMNVSTLELGDSALYLCASSRRQGGNEKLFFGSGTQLSVL.